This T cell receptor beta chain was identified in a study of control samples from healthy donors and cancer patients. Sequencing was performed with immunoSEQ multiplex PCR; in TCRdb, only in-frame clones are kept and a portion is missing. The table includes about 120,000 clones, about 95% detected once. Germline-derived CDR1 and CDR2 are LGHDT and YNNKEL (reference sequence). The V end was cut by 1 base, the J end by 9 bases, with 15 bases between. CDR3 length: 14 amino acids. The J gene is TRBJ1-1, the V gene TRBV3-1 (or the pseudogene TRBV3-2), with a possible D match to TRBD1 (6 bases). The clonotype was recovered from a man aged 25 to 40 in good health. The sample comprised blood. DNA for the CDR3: TGTGCCAGCAGCCAAGCACAGGGTTGGCGGAAAGCTTTCTTT. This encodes CASSQAQGWRKAFF.